This record looks at one T cell receptor (beta chain) sequence and its context. Its antigen is currently unknown. The data stem from a study of shared clonotypes between healthy human individuals. Whole-study results and caveats: Enrolling few donors narrowed the genetic and exposure-history diversity that was represented. Tissue TCR repertoires likely differ from these blood-only repertoires.

CDR1 SEHNR and CDR2 FQNEAQ come from the germline V gene (reference sequence). The CDR3 covers 15 residues. Trimming took 5 bases from V and 4 from J; bases not matched to a gene: 9. Unsorted PBMC contributed roughly 300 ng DNA, tens of thousands of T cell genomes, to each replicate PCR. Clones were read by immunoSEQ multiplex PCR, and TCRdb kept only the in-frame ones, dropping some. The profile shows nearly 500,000 clones, roughly four fifths of them singletons. Input material: PBMCs. V and J are TRBV7-9 and TRBJ1-1; the match to TRBD1 covers 8 bases. This receptor was taken from a woman aged 40 to 49 in good health. Some clones in this sample may be carry-over from other donors' samples. In DNA, the CDR3 is TGTGCCAGCAGCACCGGGACAGGAACGGGCACTGAAGCTTTCTTT. Amino acids: CASSTGTGTGTEAFF.